This T cell receptor beta chain was sequenced during a study of vaccination effects on CD4 cells after COVID-19. The CDR3 contains 14 residues. CDR1 and CDR2 (germline): SNHLY, FYNNEI. V was pared by 3 bases and J by 9 bases, with 7 bases of the junction left unmatched. Antigen-specific CD4+ T cells were expanded (with viral peptide pools) by the ViraFEST assay ahead of sequencing. Cultured cells yielded isolated CD4+ T cells after nine to ten days. PCR confirmed that the person was infected with SARS-CoV-2 between March and December 2020. Half-medium replacement with IL-2 medium occurred on days 3 and 7. Generated by immunoSEQ multiplex PCR, the TCRdb table keeps only in-frame clones and is missing some. The sample yields about 45,000 clones, roughly four fifths seen once. On this clone: The antigen remains unidentified.

The chain has TRBV2 and TRBJ2-4; TRBD2 matches 8 bases. The clonotype comes from a human donor who had a prior SARS-CoV-2 infection. Sequences were derived from CD4+ T cells from PBMCs cultured with a peptide pool, sampled before COVID-19 vaccination. In nucleotides, the CDR3 is TGTGCCAGCAGTGAGTTAGGGACTAGTTCCATTCAGTACTTC. Its translation: CASSELGTSSIQYF.